Listed here is a single T cell receptor beta chain. These data come from a study of blood T cell repertoires in COVID-19. This CDR3 comprises 12 residues. Germline assignment: CDR1 SNHLY and CDR2 FYNNEI. Deletions cut 9 bases from V and 1 base from J, with 8 bases between. Using immunoSEQ multiplex PCR, the repertoire was profiled, and TCRdb retains in-frame clones only, with some absent. Of a few hundred thousand clones listed, around 88% are singletons. This chain joins TRBV2 and TRBJ2-3; D is unclear. The sample taken for sequencing was peripheral blood. The sequence was obtained from a man of 80 years or more with acute or convalescent COVID-19. This CDR3 reads CAREARTDTQYF. DNA for the CDR3: TGTGCCAGAGAAGCCCGCACAGATACGCAGTATTTT.